This TCR beta chain is from a study of T cell responses to AZD1222 COVID-19 vaccine listed by TCRdb under 2021. In terms of the full investigation: TCR sequencing covered 230 to 250 trial participants: 207 given two doses of AZD1222 and 26 given two doses of MenACWY control vaccine. Trial participants were enrolled into age subgroups of 18-55, 56-69 and 70-plus years, which contained 148, 28 and 57 TCR-sequenced participants, respectively.

The CDR3 regions of human TCRbeta chains were subjected to immunosequencing. As for the authors' bioinformatics: Repertoire TCRs were matched against a reference library of SARS-CoV-2-specific TCRs generated with the MIRA antigen-specificity platform. Breadth meant the fraction of unique TCRs that were SARS-CoV-2-associated, whereas depth meant the fraction of total T cells that were SARS-CoV-2-associated. Using the MIRA data, each spike-specific TCR was assigned both to the spike region to which the TCR was reactive and to a CD4 or CD8 class. Log10-transformed breadth and depth values were compared by one-way ANOVA with Sidak's multiple comparisons tests. What TCRdb holds here is the immuneACCESS table cut down to in-frame rearrangements. Part of the clones is not present; checked against another copy, under half of the missing clones reflect an unresolved V gene, and the others are unexplained. V, J and clone size derive from that table, while D and trimming were established from the DNA sequence. In this sample the table shows over 75,000 clones, 80% to 90% of which occur a single time. Roughly 2.4% of the sample belongs to the ten largest clones.

Comment on this clone: No antigen is known for it. No much larger clone exists at a distance of one base, and base qualities are not known.

Sequences LGHDT (CDR1) and YNNKEL (CDR2) are obtained from the germline V gene (reference sequence). Measured from the cysteine to the phenylalanine, the CDR3 is 14 residues long. This entry keeps only the CDR3 DNA: 42 bases, framed from base 1. V is reduced by 1 base and J by 2 bases, leaving a spacing of 8 bases between them. Summary of the overall study and its limitations: Vaccine-associated CD4 TCRs spanned the whole spike protein, with dominant responses in regions 160-218 and 743-854. Because no samples from the day 14 peak response were available, repertoires could be characterized only after the peak T cell response. In the small 56-69-year group, the increase in depth fell short of significance, most likely because of low power. Participants were mostly white British and included more females than males, and it was suggested by the authors that clonal diversity may have been underestimated. Conclusions about previously exposed vaccinees were limited because only a handful of AZD1222 recipients were SARS-CoV-2 seropositive at baseline. Spike-specific TCR breadth and depth rose significantly after two AZD1222 doses compared with day 0 and with MenACWY recipients. Epitopes outside the regions mutated in the B.1.351 and B.1.1.7 variants were reportedly recognized by nearly half of the unique spike-specific TCRs.

Interpreted using the paper, the time point label stands for: about 28 days (+/-7) after the second vaccine dose. AZD1222 recipients given second doses at about 4 weeks or at about 12 weeks were pooled, since spike-specific TCR depth and breadth were not found to differ between the two schedules. Samples from vaccinated people were obtained from the UK trials COV001 and COV002, which included a single-blind randomized controlled phase 2/3 trial of AZD1222 (ChAdOx1 nCoV-19) in healthy adults. For TCRbeta chain sequencing, PBMC samples from trial participants were taken at day 0 and at day 28 after the second dose.

Rearrangement joined TRBV3-1 (or the pseudogene TRBV3-2) to TRBJ1-1; the D gene identity is not certain. The sample in question was peripheral blood, obtained 28 days after the second AZD1222 dose. The receptor comes from an adult who received the AZD1222 COVID-19 vaccine. The nucleotide sequence reads as follows: TGTGCCAGCAGCCAAGGGGCAGGAAACACTGAAGCTTTCTTT. Its translation is CASSQGAGNTEAFF.